The 26 T cell receptor beta chains below come from one sample, sequenced in a study of blood T cell repertoires in COVID-19. TCRdb's copy holds only in-frame clones and misses some; the assay was immunoSEQ multiplex PCR. The sample contains around 100,000 clones, less than 80% of which appear only once. Material: peripheral blood. These receptors came from a man between 70 and 80 years old with active or convalescent COVID-19.

The gene calls are TRBV7-9 and TRBJ2-1; TRBD2 matches 7 bases. Losses at the gene ends were 5 bases for V and 3 bases for J; bases not matched to a gene: 4. This CDR3 has 14 amino acids. Germline CDR1 SEHNR, CDR2 FQNEAQ (reference sequence). The CDR3 region is CASSQSSGYNEQFF. DNA for the CDR3: TGTGCCAGCAGCCAGTCTAGCGGCTACAATGAGCAGTTCTTC.

The V call is TRBV30, the J call TRBJ1-5; D unresolved. Trimming stripped 2 bases from V and 3 bases from J, with 8 bases between. Germline values: CDR1 GTSNPN, CDR2 SVGIG (reference sequence). The CDR3 is 13 residues long. CDR3 coding DNA: TGTGCCTGGAGTCCAGGAACCAATCAGCCCCAGCATTTT. Protein sequence: CAWSPGTNQPQHF.

The CDR3 coding sequence is TGTGCCAGCAGGCTGGAGGGGAGGTCGTTCTACGAGCAGTACTTC. Translating gives CASRLEGRSFYEQYF. The chain joins TRBV27 to TRBJ2-7; D is perhaps TRBD2 (6 bases). Trimming pared 6 bases from V and 3 bases from J, leaving 18 bases between. The length of the CDR3 is 15 residues. CDR1 and CDR2 (germline): MNHEY, SMNVEV (reference sequence).

This clone was observed a single time. The V call is TRBV5-1, the J call TRBJ1-5; 7 bases are a match to TRBD1. With V trimmed by 3 bases and J by 4 bases, 4 bases remained unmatched. The CDR3 length is 14 residues. CDR1 SGHRS and CDR2 YFSETQ come from the germline V gene. The CDR3 region has the DNA TGCGCCAGCAGCTCGGGACAGCCTAATCAGCCCCAGCATTTT. Amino acid sequence: CASSSGQPNQPQHF.

CDR3: CASSLTGQRNTEAFF. The CDR3 DNA sequence: TGTGCCAGCAGCTTAACAGGACAGCGGAACACTGAAGCTTTCTTT. This sequence joins TRBV7-3 and TRBJ1-1; tentative D call: TRBD1 (6 bases). CDR3 length: 15 residues. Trimming shortened V by 0 bases and J by 1 base, and 9 bases separated the two germline ends. The germline CDR1 and CDR2 sequences are SGHTA and FQGTGA.

The chain recombines TRBV20-1 with TRBJ2-7, with no clear D. Trimming cost V 5 bases and J 3 bases, with 5 bases left between them. CDR1 is DFQATT, CDR2 SNEGSKA, per germline (reference sequence). The CDR3 is made up of 10 amino acids. CDR3 region: CSAQNYEQYF. The CDR3, as DNA: TGCAGTGCTCAAAACTACGAGCAGTACTTC.

The J gene is TRBJ2-3, the V gene TRBV6-5; D might be TRBD1 (6 bases). The CDR3 spans 15 residues. Germline V gene sequence: CDR1 MNHEY, CDR2 SVGAGI. The V gene lost 7 bases and the J gene lost 0 bases, with 14 bases spanning the gap. The CDR3 nucleotides are TGTGCCAGCATCGACAGGTTCTCTAGCACAGATACGCAGTATTTT. Its translation is CASIDRFSSTDTQYF.

The J gene is TRBJ1-6, the V gene TRBV6-5, with a tentative D call TRBD1 (6 bases). The CDR3 totals 15 residues. Germline V gene lookup returns CDR1 MNHEY and CDR2 SVGAGI. The V and J ends lost 5 bases and 5 bases respectively, with 13 bases between them. CDR3 coding DNA: TGTGCCAGCAGTAGACTGACAGGCGATAATTCACCCCTCCACTTT. It codes for CASSRLTGDNSPLHF.

The V call is TRBV7-3, the J call TRBJ1-5, with 7 bases lining up with TRBD1. Germline trimming cut 5 bases from V and 7 bases from J; bases unmatched to any gene: 8. This CDR3 has 14 amino acids. Germline V lookup: CDR1 SGHTA, CDR2 FQGTGA. CDR3 protein: CASSETGTGQPQHF. CDR3 in DNA: TGTGCCAGCAGCGAGACAGGGACGGGGCAGCCCCAGCATTTT.

The genes are TRBV7-9 and TRBJ2-2, with 15 bases identical to TRBD2. Trimming at V came to 10 bases and at J to 0 bases, leaving 12 bases not matched to a gene. The germline V gene has CDR1 SEHNR and CDR2 FQNEAQ (reference sequence). The CDR3 is 19 amino acids. The chain's CDR3 is CATNPLGLAGGTNTGELFF. DNA for the CDR3: TGTGCCACCAACCCCCTGGGACTAGCGGGAGGAACGAACACCGGGGAGCTGTTTTTT.

The chain uses TRBV28 and TRBJ1-2; 9 bases map to TRBD1. The CDR3 sequence is 16 residues long. The V gene's germline CDR1 is MDHEN and CDR2 SYDVKM. Germline trimming cut 2 bases from V and 7 bases from J; bases unmatched to any gene: 11. The CDR3 bases are TGTGCCAGCAGTTTAGTATGGGGACAGGGCTCTAGTGGCTACACCTTC. Protein product: CASSLVWGQGSSGYTF.

Only one count was recorded for this clone. This chain uses TRBV27 with TRBJ1-6; D is unclear. Germline V gives CDR1 MNHEY, CDR2 SMNVEV (reference sequence). The CDR3 totals 12 residues. V lost 2 bases and J lost 7, with 3 bases in between. The CDR3 nucleotides read TGTGCCAGCAGTTTAGAGAATTCACCCCTCCACTTT. Its protein is CASSLENSPLHF.

The V call is TRBV5-1, the J call TRBJ1-2; TRBD1 matches 7 bases. The CDR3 length is 15 residues. Germline values: CDR1 SGHRS, CDR2 YFSETQ. V shed 4 bases and J 0 bases; nucleotides not matched to a gene: 6. CDR3 sequence (DNA): TGCGCCAGCAGCCCGGACAGGTCAGCTAACTATGGCTACACCTTC. Residues: CASSPDRSANYGYTF.

The chain recombines TRBV2 with TRBJ1-5; tentatively, D is TRBD1 (5 bases). The CDR3 consists of 13 residues. With 7 bases removed from V and 4 bases from J, the gap between germline ends came to 11 bases. CDR1 is SNHLY, CDR2 FYNNEI, per germline. CDR3 DNA sequence: TGTGCCAGCAAAGGGGCAAGGAATCAGCCCCAGCATTTT. This gives the protein CASKGARNQPQHF.

The chain couples TRBV2 to TRBJ1-1, with a possible D match to TRBD1 (5 bases). In germline, CDR1 is SNHLY, CDR2 FYNNEI. Trimming shortened V by 8 bases and J by 1 base, and 11 bases separated the two germline ends. The CDR3 consists of 13 residues. The CDR3 reads CASGGVQNTEAFF. The CDR3 coding sequence is TGTGCCAGCGGGGGGGTACAGAACACTGAAGCTTTCTTT.

Here the CDR3 DNA reads TGTGCCAGCAGTGAACCCGGTGGGCAGTCATCTGGAAACACCATATATTTT. Amino acid sequence: CASSEPGGQSSGNTIYF. The chain carries TRBV2 and TRBJ1-3; D is undetermined. Germline V gene data show CDR1 as SNHLY and CDR2 as FYNNEI. V lost 2 bases, J lost 1 base, and 15 bases lay in between. This CDR3 spans 17 amino acids.

This clone came up a few times. The chain is built from TRBV7-6 and TRBJ1-1; TRBD1 matches at 7 bases. The CDR3 spans 14 residues. J lost 1 base, V lost 5 bases, and 4 bases had no gene match. Germline-derived CDR1 and CDR2 are SGHVS and FNYEAQ. CDR3 protein: CASSAYRGNTEAFF. The CDR3 nucleotides are TGTGCCAGCAGCGCCTACAGGGGGAACACTGAAGCTTTCTTT.

This clone appeared a few times. The chain combines TRBV11-2 with TRBJ2-7; D ambiguous. CDR3 length: 13 amino acids. Trimming stripped 1 base from V and 6 bases from J, with 10 bases between. Germline V CDR1 and CDR2: SGHAT, FQNNGV. The CDR3 loop reads CASSLGRVAEQYF. CDR3 bases: TGTGCCAGCAGCTTAGGTCGGGTCGCCGAGCAGTACTTC.

J is TRBJ1-4 and V is TRBV29-1; tentative D call: TRBD1 (6 bases). Trimming removed 6 bases at V and 8 bases at J, with 13 bases between. CDR3 length equals 12 residues. CDR1 is SQVTM and CDR2 is ANQGSEA in the germline V gene. Here the CDR3 reads CSVGHPGEKLFF. In nucleotides, the CDR3 is TGCAGCGTGGGACATCCCGGGGAAAAACTGTTTTTT.

The chain joins TRBV28 to TRBJ2-3; 7 bases are shared with TRBD2. This CDR3 is 15 amino acids long. Germline V gene sequence: CDR1 MDHEN, CDR2 SYDVKM. Trimming removed 5 bases from V and 2 bases from J; junction bases left unmatched: 7. CDR3 loop: CASSRAGRHTDTQYF. The CDR3 nucleotides read TGTGCCAGCAGTCGAGCGGGGCGACACACAGATACGCAGTATTTT. The entire variable domain, with the rest obtained from reference TRBV28 and TRBJ2-3, is as follows: DVKVTQSSRYLVKRTGEKVFLECVQDMDHENMFWYRQDPGLGLRLIYFSYDVKMKEKGDIPEGYSVSREKKERFSLILESASTNQTSMYLCASSRAGRHTDTQYFGPGTRLTVL.

This chain links TRBV2 with TRBJ2-7; D gene uncertain. This CDR3 has 13 residues. Germline-derived CDR1 and CDR2 are SNHLY and FYNNEI. Trimming cost V 2 bases and J 2 bases, with 7 bases left between them. CDR3 in DNA: TGTGCCAGCAGTGAACAACAAACCTACGAGCAGTACTTC. It translates to CASSEQQTYEQYF.

The chain uses TRBV24-1 and TRBJ2-7; 8 bases are shared with TRBD2. CDR3 length equals 15 residues. After removal of 2 bases from V and 5 bases from J, the junction contained 7 bases not matched to a gene. Per the germline V gene, CDR1 is KGHDR and CDR2 is SFDVKD. As DNA, the CDR3 is TGTGCCACCAGTGATTCAAAGCGGGGGATCAACGAGCAGTACTTC. It codes for CATSDSKRGINEQYF.

The chain is built from TRBV5-1 and TRBJ1-2; no definite D call. This CDR3 is 15 amino acids long. Germline values: CDR1 SGHRS, CDR2 YFSETQ. V was trimmed by 0 bases and J by 5 bases, leaving 14 bases between them. In DNA, the CDR3 is TGCGCCAGCAGCTTGGACAGCCGGATCGGATATGGCTACACCTTC. This encodes CASSLDSRIGYGYTF.

This chain uses TRBV6-5 with TRBJ1-5, with D possibly being TRBD1 (5 bases). Per the germline V gene, CDR1 is MNHEY and CDR2 is SVGAGI. This CDR3 is 13 amino acids long. The V end was cut by 10 bases, the J end by 4 bases, with 14 bases between. The CDR3 spells CATKVGPNQPQHF. The CDR3 DNA sequence: TGTGCCACCAAAGTGGGGCCGAATCAGCCCCAGCATTTT.

This clone was counted only a few times. This sequence joins TRBV5-6 and TRBJ1-1; the match to TRBD1 covers 10 bases. J lost 11 bases, V lost 5 bases, and 9 bases had no gene match. The CDR3 spans 13 residues. Germline V gene lookup returns CDR1 SGHDT and CDR2 YYEEEE. CDR3 in DNA: TGTGCCAGCAGACCCGCGGACAGGGGGTTGGCTTTCTTT. Translating gives CASRPADRGLAFF. Full variable domain (remainder filled in from reference TRBV5-6 and TRBJ1-1): DAGVTQSPTHLIKTRGQQVTLRCSPKSGHDTVSWYQQALGQGPQFIFQYYEEEERQRGNFPDRFSGHQFPNYSSELNVNALLLGDSALYLCASRPADRGLAFFGQGTRLTVV.

The chain recombines TRBV30 with TRBJ1-4; D is undetermined. Trimming stripped 0 bases from V and 7 bases from J, with 3 bases between. The germline V gene encodes CDR1 GTSNPN and CDR2 SVGIG (reference sequence). The CDR3 consists of 11 residues. The CDR3 is CAWSVLEKLFF. The CDR3 DNA follows: TGTGCCTGGAGTGTACTTGAAAAACTGTTTTTT.